The 26 T cell receptor beta chains given below trace back to one sample, sequenced in a study of blood T cell repertoires in COVID-19. The table came from immunoSEQ multiplex PCR; TCRdb's copy has only in-frame clones and leaves some out. The sample records about 230,000 clones, approximately 88% being singletons. Sequencing used PBMCs or T cells enriched from blood (not recorded which). The receptors originated from a woman younger than 45 who had been exposed to COVID-19.

This clone was found many times. The chain recombines TRBV12-3 or TRBV12-4 with TRBJ1-4, with D unclear. This CDR3 has 13 residues. The V gene lost 6 bases and the J gene lost 8 bases, with 13 bases spanning the gap. The CDR3 here is CASSNFRREKLFF. Written as DNA, the CDR3 is TGTGCCAGCAGCAATTTTAGGCGGGAAAAACTGTTTTTT.

CDR3 residues: CAWNAGISYEQYF. The DNA for the CDR3 is TGTGCCTGGAATGCGGGGATATCCTACGAGCAGTACTTC. This sequence joins TRBV30 and TRBJ2-7, with TRBD2 as a possible D gene (6 bases). The germline gives CDR1 GTSNPN, CDR2 SVGIG (reference sequence). V was shortened by 4 bases and J by 1 base, with 11 bases between the two germline ends. The CDR3 sequence is 13 residues long.

The chain uses TRBV9 and TRBJ1-3; no reliable D call. CDR1 SGDLS and CDR2 YYNGEE come from the germline V gene. V shed 3 bases and J shed 4 bases, with 17 bases lying between them. The CDR3 extends over 16 amino acids. This CDR3 is CASSAHSTLTGNTIYF. CDR3 DNA sequence: TGTGCCAGCAGCGCCCACTCCACTTTAACCGGAAACACCATATATTTT.

This clone was counted a few times. The chain carries TRBV12-3 or TRBV12-4 and TRBJ2-5; 7 bases are a match to TRBD2. CDR3 size: 13 residues. V was pared by 8 bases and J by 3 bases, with 6 bases of the junction left unmatched. CDR3 bases: TGTGCCAGCGGCCGACGGGGGGAAGAGACCCAGTACTTC. It specifies CASGRRGEETQYF.

The rearrangement uses TRBV5-8 and TRBJ1-1; D unresolved. Between the trimmed V and J ends, which lost 0 bases and 0 bases, there was a span of 6 bases. This CDR3 contains 14 residues. Per the germline V gene, CDR1 is SGHTS and CDR2 is YDEGEE. The CDR3 spells CASSLETLNTEAFF. The CDR3 bases are TGTGCCAGCAGCTTGGAGACACTGAACACTGAAGCTTTCTTT. Full variable domain (outside the CDR3, taken from reference TRBV5-8 and TRBJ1-1): EAGVTQSPTHLIKTRGQQATLRCSPISGHTSVYWYQQALGLGLQFLLWYDEGEERNRGNFPPRFSGRQFPNYSSELNVNALELEDSALYLCASSLETLNTEAFFGQGTRLTVV.

In its sample, this clone was seen a few times. The rearrangement uses TRBV10-3 and TRBJ2-3; tentatively, D is TRBD1 (6 bases). The CDR3 totals 15 residues. V was clipped by 4 bases and J by 4 bases, with 15 bases between them. Germline V CDR1 and CDR2: ENHRY, SYGVKD. The CDR3 reads CAISGGQGLADTQYF. CDR3 nucleotide sequence: TGTGCCATCAGTGGGGGGCAAGGTCTCGCAGATACGCAGTATTTT.

This clone was observed at least ten times. J is TRBJ1-2 and V is TRBV3-1 (or the pseudogene TRBV3-2), with 8 bases that match TRBD1. The ends lost 5 bases at V and 6 bases at J; junction bases unmatched: 2. The CDR3 is made up of 12 amino acids. Germline CDR1 and CDR2: LGHDT and YNNKEL (reference sequence). CDR3 in amino acids: CASSYRGNGYTF. The CDR3, as DNA: TGTGCCAGCAGCTACAGGGGGAATGGCTACACCTTC.

In this sample, this clone turned up a few times. The chain combines TRBV11-3 with TRBJ2-2; 12 bases are shared with TRBD2. Germline trimming cut 5 bases from V and 4 bases from J; bases unmatched to any gene: 2. Germline loops: CDR1 SGHNT, CDR2 YENEEA. This CDR3 comprises 15 residues. Here the CDR3 reads CASSVTSGSTGELFF. In DNA, the CDR3 is TGTGCCAGCAGCGTGACTAGCGGGAGCACCGGGGAGCTGTTTTTT.

The gene calls are TRBV5-1 and TRBJ1-1, with D unresolved. This CDR3 region has 17 residues. With 2 bases removed from V and 3 bases from J, the gap between germline ends came to 20 bases. Germline lookup yields CDR1 SGHRS and CDR2 YFSETQ. DNA of the CDR3: TGCGCCAGCAGCTTATCAATGAGGGCCTGGGCGTACACTGAAGCTTTCTTT. Its protein is CASSLSMRAWAYTEAFF.

The chain has TRBV28 and TRBJ2-3, with 8 bases that match TRBD2. V lost 5 bases and J lost 1; bases outside the gene matches: 14. CDR1 and CDR2 (germline): MDHEN, SYDVKM. CDR3 length: 18 amino acids. The CDR3 region is CASSPLGTTSGGTDTQYF. The CDR3 DNA is TGTGCCAGCAGTCCACTAGGGACCACTAGCGGAGGCACAGATACGCAGTATTTT.

The V and J genes are TRBV15 and TRBJ2-7; the D gene is possibly TRBD1 (5 bases). Germline loops: CDR1 LNHNV, CDR2 YYDKDF (reference sequence). Trimming removed 0 bases from V and 2 bases from J, with 11 bases in between. This CDR3 is 15 amino acids long. The CDR3 nucleotides are TGTGCCACCAGCAGAGATATCAGGGTACCCTACGAGCAGTACTTC. Protein product: CATSRDIRVPYEQYF.

This chain uses TRBV2 with TRBJ1-5; 10 bases are shared with TRBD1. The trim removed 5 bases at V and 10 bases at J, leaving 11 bases unmatched. Germline V gene sequence: CDR1 SNHLY, CDR2 FYNNEI. The CDR3 spans 15 residues. This chain's CDR3 is CASSPRTGGSVPQHF. As DNA, the CDR3 is TGTGCCAGCAGTCCGCGGACAGGGGGTTCAGTACCCCAGCATTTT.

The gene calls are TRBV2 and TRBJ2-7; TRBD2 agrees at 8 bases. This CDR3 region has 14 residues. The V gene's germline CDR1 is SNHLY and CDR2 FYNNEI. The V gene end was trimmed by 8 bases and the J gene end by 1 base; junction bases not matched to a gene: 7. For the CDR3, the DNA is TGTGCCAGCTTGAGAGCGGGAGCGTCCTACGAGCAGTACTTC. Translation: CASLRAGASYEQYF. The full variable domain, in which reference TRBV2 and TRBJ2-7 provide the parts outside the CDR3, is EPEVTQTPSHQVTQMGQEVILRCVPISNHLYFYWYRQILGQKVEFLVSFYNNEISEKSEIFDDQFSVERPDGSNFTLKIRSTKLEDSAMYFCASLRAGASYEQYFGPGTRLTVT.

V usage is TRBV11-3 and J usage is TRBJ2-5; 12 bases map to TRBD2. The length of the CDR3 is 15 residues. Trimming removed 5 bases from V and 4 bases from J; junction bases left unmatched: 5. The germline gives CDR1 SGHNT, CDR2 YENEEA. The CDR3 DNA reads as TGTGCCAGCAGCCCGGGGACTAGCGGGTCAGAGACCCAGTACTTC. Translation gives CASSPGTSGSETQYF. Combining the CDR3 with reference TRBV11-3 and TRBJ2-5 gives the whole variable domain EAGVVQSPRYKIIEKKQPVAFWCNPISGHNTLYWYLQNLGQGPELLIRYENEEAVDDSQLPKDRFSAERLKGVDSTLKIQPAELGDSAVYLCASSPGTSGSETQYFGPGTRLLVL.

The chain couples TRBV5-1 to TRBJ1-5, with D possibly matching TRBD1 (5 bases). This CDR3 contains 15 residues. CDR1 SGHRS and CDR2 YFSETQ come from the germline V gene. The V end was cut by 0 bases, the J end by 0 bases, with 7 bases between. Written as DNA, the CDR3 is TGCGCCAGCAGCTTGGAGGGGCCTAGCAATCAGCCCCAGCATTTT. Encoded protein: CASSLEGPSNQPQHF. Variable domain in full (rest from reference TRBV5-1 and TRBJ1-5): KAGVTQTPRYLIKTRGQQVTLSCSPISGHRSVSWYQQTPGQGLQFLFEYFSETQRNKGNFPGRFSGRQFSNSRSEMNVSTLELGDSALYLCASSLEGPSNQPQHFGDGTRLSIL.

The CDR3 region is CASSRTGHGSSGELFF. The CDR3 DNA sequence: TGTGCCAGCAGCCGGACAGGGCACGGATCCAGCGGGGAGCTGTTTTTT. This chain uses TRBV11-3 with TRBJ2-2, with 8 positions matching TRBD1. V lost 5 bases to trimming and J lost 7 bases; unmatched junction nucleotides: 12. Germline V gene sequence: CDR1 SGHNT, CDR2 YENEEA. CDR3 size: 16 residues.

The genes are TRBV27 and TRBJ2-3; tentative D call: TRBD2 (5 bases). This CDR3 region has 15 residues. CDR1 is MNHEY, CDR2 SMNVEV, per germline (reference sequence). V lost 7 bases, J lost 1 base, and 15 bases lay in between. In DNA, the CDR3 is TGTGCCAGCAAAACGGGTATGAGGGGCACAGATACGCAGTATTTT. It codes for CASKTGMRGTDTQYF.

The V and J genes are TRBV12-5 and TRBJ2-7; 10 bases match TRBD1. This CDR3 region has 17 residues. V lost 0 bases, J lost 4 bases, and 9 bases stayed unmatched. The germline gives CDR1 LGHNT, CDR2 FRNRAP. CDR3 loop: CASGLVLTGTGDYEQYF. CDR3 coding DNA: TGTGCTAGTGGTTTGGTACTCACCGGGACAGGGGATTACGAGCAGTACTTC.

This rearrangement joins TRBV30 to TRBJ2-7; possible D gene TRBD1, 5 bases. This CDR3 has 13 residues. V was trimmed by 4 bases and J by 3 bases, leaving 13 bases between them. Germline values: CDR1 GTSNPN, CDR2 SVGIG (reference sequence). The CDR3 loop is CAWNTGFGYEQYF. The CDR3 bases are TGTGCCTGGAATACAGGTTTTGGCTACGAGCAGTACTTC.

The CDR3 here is CSASQGARTNGYTF. The CDR3 DNA reads TGCAGTGCTAGTCAAGGGGCGCGGACGAATGGCTACACCTTC. V gene TRBV20-1 combines with J gene TRBJ1-2, with D perhaps matching TRBD1 (5 bases). Per the germline V gene, CDR1 is DFQATT and CDR2 is SNEGSKA (reference sequence). The CDR3 has 14 residues. Trimming stripped 3 bases from V and 6 bases from J, with 17 bases between.

The chain links TRBV19 to TRBJ1-5, with 9 bases lining up with TRBD1. Trimming took 4 bases from V and 7 from J; bases not matched to a gene: 2. This CDR3 region has 13 residues. Germline V gives CDR1 LNHDA, CDR2 SQIVND (reference sequence). Here the CDR3 reads CASSRTGEQPQHF. The CDR3 nucleotides read TGTGCCAGTAGTAGGACAGGGGAGCAGCCCCAGCATTTT.

The chain combines TRBV5-4 with TRBJ2-5, with D unresolved. CDR3 length: 13 residues. Germline-derived CDR1 and CDR2 are SGHNT and YYREEE (reference sequence). V lost 0 bases to trimming and J lost 5 bases, with 8 bases between them. For the CDR3, the DNA is TGTGCCAGCAGCTTGGATCCGAGGGAGACCCAGTACTTC. Its translation: CASSLDPRETQYF.

The gene calls are TRBV5-3 and TRBJ1-5; 9 nucleotides align to TRBD1. TRBV5-3 falls under the ORF class, with uncertain function. The junction had 5 bases not matched to a gene; V was cut back by 3 bases and J by 4 bases. CDR3 length: 15 residues. CDR3 coding DNA: TGTGCCAGAAGCTGGGGGACAGGGTGGAATCAGCCCCAGCATTTT. This sequence encodes CARSWGTGWNQPQHF.

This chain joins TRBV25-1 and TRBJ2-3; 9 bases are a match to TRBD2. The CDR3 has 17 amino acids. V lost 1 base, J lost 5 bases, and 10 bases stayed unmatched. The germline V gene encodes CDR1 MGHDK and CDR2 SYGVNS. This CDR3 is CASSESPRTSAKDTQYF. The CDR3 DNA is TGTGCCAGCAGTGAATCCCCTCGGACTAGCGCGAAAGATACGCAGTATTTT.

This rearrangement joins TRBV6-1 to TRBJ1-4; 7 nucleotides align to TRBD1. This CDR3 is built from 15 residues. J lost 7 bases, V lost 2 bases, and 7 bases had no gene match. In germline, CDR1 is MNHNS, CDR2 SASEGT. CDR3 in amino acids: CASSEMGQHTEKLFF. CDR3 DNA sequence: TGTGCCAGCAGTGAAATGGGACAGCACACTGAAAAACTGTTTTTT.

V gene TRBV23-1 combines with J gene TRBJ1-3, with 8 nucleotides matching TRBD1. TRBV23-1 is labeled an ORF, and its function is uncertain. The CDR3 extends over 13 amino acids. Trimming at V came to 6 bases and at J to 10 bases, leaving 8 bases not matched to a gene. The DNA for the CDR3 is TGCGCCAGCAGGCAAGGACAGGGTAGGACCATATATTTT. Its translation: CASRQGQGRTIYF.